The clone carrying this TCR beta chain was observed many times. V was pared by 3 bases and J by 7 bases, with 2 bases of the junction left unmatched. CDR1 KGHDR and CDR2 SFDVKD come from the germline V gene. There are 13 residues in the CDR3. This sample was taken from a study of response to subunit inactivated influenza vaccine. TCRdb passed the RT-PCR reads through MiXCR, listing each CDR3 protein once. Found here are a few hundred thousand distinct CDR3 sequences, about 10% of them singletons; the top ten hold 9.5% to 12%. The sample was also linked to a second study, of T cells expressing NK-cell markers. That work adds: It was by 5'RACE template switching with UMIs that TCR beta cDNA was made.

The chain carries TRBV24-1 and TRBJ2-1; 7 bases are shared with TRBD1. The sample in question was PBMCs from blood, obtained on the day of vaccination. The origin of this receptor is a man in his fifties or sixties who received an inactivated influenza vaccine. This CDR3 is CATSDTGVNEQFF. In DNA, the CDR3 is TGTGCCACCAGTGATACAGGGGTGAATGAGCAGTTCTTC.